The present TCR beta chain was sequenced within a study of OX40 agonist ivuxolimab in advanced cancers. About the study: It was permissible to have had prior anti-PD-1, anti-PD-L1 or anti-CTLA-4 therapy, and 40% had some.

This CDR3 region has 15 residues. Per the germline V gene, CDR1 is SGDLS and CDR2 is YYNGEE. The V end lost 1 base, the J end lost 1 base, and 11 bases lay between the germline ends. Whole-study results and caveats: A proportion of nonresponders additionally exhibited low normalized T-cell clonal expansion. Antigens targeted by the expanded peripheral T cells were not determined. The CD4+ and CD8+ T cells in the blood had expanded clonally by week 6 at 0.1 to 3.0 mg/kg.

Generated by immunoSEQ multiplex PCR, the TCRdb table keeps only in-frame clones and is missing some. The sample holds fewer than 100,000 clones, around 89% seen once. For this clone: Its antigen remains unidentified.

The TCR was taken from an adult with an advanced solid tumor such as melanoma, head and neck, liver or kidney cancer. The rearrangement uses TRBV9 and TRBJ2-5; tentative D call: TRBD2 (6 bases). The sample in question was CD4+ or CD8+ T cells sorted from blood, obtained in a trial of the OX40 agonist ivuxolimab. CDR3 amino acids: CASSVMEGFQETQYF. As DNA, the CDR3 is TGTGCCAGCAGCGTAATGGAGGGTTTCCAAGAGACCCAGTACTTC.